Only a few counts were recorded for the clone carrying this T cell receptor beta chain. Its antigen is not known. These data belong to a study of T-cell memory formation after mild COVID-19. Regarding the study as a whole: From day 15 to 85, contracting clones were balanced between CD4 and CD8, whereas later expanders leaned toward CD4+.

One entry per CDR3 protein, called by TCRdb with MiXCR from the 5' RACE reads. The profile shows about 360,000 distinct CDR3 sequences, approximately 12% of them singletons. The germline V gene has CDR1 SGHAT and CDR2 FQNNGV. The CDR3 is 15 residues long. V dropped 1 base and J dropped 4 bases, with 10 bases sitting between them. The chain combines TRBV11-2 with TRBJ2-2, with D perhaps matching TRBD1 (6 bases). The receptor was isolated from a man younger than 35 who had mild COVID-19 (a few samples of this study predate the infection). Cell type and time point are not known. The sequenced material came from PBMCs or a T cell subset sorted from them (not recorded which). CDR3 residues: CASSLAWGPTGELFF. In DNA, the CDR3 is TGTGCCAGCAGCTTAGCTTGGGGGCCCACCGGGGAGCTGTTTTTT. The full variable domain, rest sourced from reference TRBV11-2 and TRBJ2-2, is EAGVAQSPRYKIIEKRQSVAFWCNPISGHATLYWYQQILGQGPKLLIQFQNNGVVDDSQLPKDRFSAERLKGVDSTLKIQPAKLEDSAVYLCASSLAWGPTGELFFGEGSRLTVL.